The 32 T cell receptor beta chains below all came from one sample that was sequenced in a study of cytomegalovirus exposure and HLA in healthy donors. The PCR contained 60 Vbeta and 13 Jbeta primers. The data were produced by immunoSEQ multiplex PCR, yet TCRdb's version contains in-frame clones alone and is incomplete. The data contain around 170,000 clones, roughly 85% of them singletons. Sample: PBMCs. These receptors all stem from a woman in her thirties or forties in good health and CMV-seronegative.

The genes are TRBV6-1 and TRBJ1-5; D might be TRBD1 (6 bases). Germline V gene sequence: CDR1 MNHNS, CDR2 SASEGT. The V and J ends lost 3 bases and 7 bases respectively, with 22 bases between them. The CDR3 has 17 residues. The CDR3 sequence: CASSDPPQGTSVQPQHF. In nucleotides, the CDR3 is TGTGCCAGCAGTGACCCCCCACAGGGAACCTCCGTCCAGCCCCAGCATTTT.

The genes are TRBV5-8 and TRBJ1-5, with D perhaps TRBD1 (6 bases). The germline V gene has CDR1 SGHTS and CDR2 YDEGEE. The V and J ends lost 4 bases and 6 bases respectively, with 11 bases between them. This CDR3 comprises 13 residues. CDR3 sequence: CASSKQGSQPQHF. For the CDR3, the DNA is TGTGCCAGCAGCAAACAGGGTTCTCAGCCCCAGCATTTT.

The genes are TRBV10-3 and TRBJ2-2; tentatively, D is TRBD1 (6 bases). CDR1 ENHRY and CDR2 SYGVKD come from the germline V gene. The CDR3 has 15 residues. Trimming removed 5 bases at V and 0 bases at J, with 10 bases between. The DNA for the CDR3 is TGTGCCATCAGTCCCGGGACATCGAACACCGGGGAGCTGTTTTTT. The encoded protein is CAISPGTSNTGELFF.

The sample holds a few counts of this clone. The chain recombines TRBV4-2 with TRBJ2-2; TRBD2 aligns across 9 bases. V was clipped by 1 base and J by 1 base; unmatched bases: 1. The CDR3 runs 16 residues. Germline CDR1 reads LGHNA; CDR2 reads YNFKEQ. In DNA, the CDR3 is TGTGCCAGCAGCCAAGGGACTAGCGTGAACACCGGGGAGCTGTTTTTT. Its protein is CASSQGTSVNTGELFF.

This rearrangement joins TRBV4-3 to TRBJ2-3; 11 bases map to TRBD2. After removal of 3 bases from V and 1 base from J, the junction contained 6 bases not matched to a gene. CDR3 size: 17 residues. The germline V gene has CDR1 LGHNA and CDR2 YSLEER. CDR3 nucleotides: TGCGCCAGCAGCCACGTACTAGCGGGAGAGGGCACAGATACGCAGTATTTT. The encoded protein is CASSHVLAGEGTDTQYF.

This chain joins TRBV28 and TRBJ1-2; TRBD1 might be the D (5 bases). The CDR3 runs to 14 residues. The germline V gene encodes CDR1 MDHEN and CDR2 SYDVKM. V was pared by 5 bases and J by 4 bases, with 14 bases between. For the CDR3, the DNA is TGTGCCAGCAGTCCGGAGCCGGGGGGCTATGGCTACACCTTC. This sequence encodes CASSPEPGGYGYTF.

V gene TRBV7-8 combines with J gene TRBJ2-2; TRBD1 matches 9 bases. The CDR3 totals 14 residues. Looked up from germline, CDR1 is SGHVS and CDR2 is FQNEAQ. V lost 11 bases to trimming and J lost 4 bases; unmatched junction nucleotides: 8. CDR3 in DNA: TGTGCCGTTTCGGACAGGGGAGGCACCGGGGAGCTGTTTTTT. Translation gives CAVSDRGGTGELFF.

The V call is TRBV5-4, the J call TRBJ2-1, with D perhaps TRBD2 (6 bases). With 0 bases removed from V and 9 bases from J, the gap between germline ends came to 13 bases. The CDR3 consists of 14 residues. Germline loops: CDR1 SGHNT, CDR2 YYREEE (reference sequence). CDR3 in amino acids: CASSLVRGKREQFF. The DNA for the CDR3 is TGTGCCAGCAGCTTGGTGCGCGGGAAGCGTGAGCAGTTCTTC.

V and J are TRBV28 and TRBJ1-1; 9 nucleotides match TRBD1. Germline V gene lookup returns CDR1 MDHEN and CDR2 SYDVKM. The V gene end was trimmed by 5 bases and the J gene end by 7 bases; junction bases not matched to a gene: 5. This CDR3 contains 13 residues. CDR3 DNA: TGTGCCAGCAGTCCCGGGACAGGGTTTGAAGCTTTCTTT. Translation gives CASSPGTGFEAFF.

CDR3 loop: CASGGPDSPEAFF. The CDR3 DNA sequence: TGTGCCAGCGGTGGACCGGACAGCCCTGAAGCTTTCTTT. The chain combines TRBV7-3 with TRBJ1-1; D may be TRBD1 (6 bases). From germline, CDR1 is SGHTA and CDR2 FQGTGA. The CDR3 extends over 13 amino acids. Trimming took 8 bases from V and 6 from J, leaving 16 bases between them.

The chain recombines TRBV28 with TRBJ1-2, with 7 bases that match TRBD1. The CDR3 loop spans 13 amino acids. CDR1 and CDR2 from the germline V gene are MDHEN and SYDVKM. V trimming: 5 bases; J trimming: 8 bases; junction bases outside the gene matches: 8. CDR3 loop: CASSVDRDGGYTF. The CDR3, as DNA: TGTGCCAGCAGTGTCGACAGGGATGGGGGCTACACCTTC.

CDR3 coding DNA: TGTGCCAGCAGCAAAGGGGGCAGATCTAACTATGGCTACACCTTC. Translation gives CASSKGGRSNYGYTF. This chain links TRBV21-1 with TRBJ1-2; TRBD1 is the table's D call and was not checked against the DNA. TRBV21-1 corresponds to a pseudogene. The CDR3 contains 15 residues.

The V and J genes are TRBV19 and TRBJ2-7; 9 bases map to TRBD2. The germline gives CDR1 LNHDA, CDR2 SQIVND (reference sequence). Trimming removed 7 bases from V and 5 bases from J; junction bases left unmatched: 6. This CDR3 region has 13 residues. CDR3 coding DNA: TGTGCCAGTATTGCGGGAGGGTCCGACGAGCAGTACTTC. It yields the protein CASIAGGSDEQYF.

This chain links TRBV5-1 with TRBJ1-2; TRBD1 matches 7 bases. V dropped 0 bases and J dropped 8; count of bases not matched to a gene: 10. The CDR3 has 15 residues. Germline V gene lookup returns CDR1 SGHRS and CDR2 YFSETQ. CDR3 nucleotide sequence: TGCGCCAGCAGCTTGGGAGCAGGGGGGAGTGGAGGCTACACCTTC. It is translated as CASSLGAGGSGGYTF.

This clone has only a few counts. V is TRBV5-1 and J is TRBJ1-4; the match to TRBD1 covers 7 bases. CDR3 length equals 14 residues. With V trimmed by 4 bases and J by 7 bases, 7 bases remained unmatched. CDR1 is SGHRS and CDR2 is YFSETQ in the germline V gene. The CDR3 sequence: CASSLQGQGEKLFF. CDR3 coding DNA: TGCGCCAGCAGCCTACAGGGGCAGGGTGAAAAACTGTTTTTT.

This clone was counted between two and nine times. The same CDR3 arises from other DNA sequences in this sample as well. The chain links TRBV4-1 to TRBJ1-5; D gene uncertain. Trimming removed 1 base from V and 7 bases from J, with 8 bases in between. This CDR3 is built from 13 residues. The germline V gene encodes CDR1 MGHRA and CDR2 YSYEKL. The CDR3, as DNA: TGCGCCAGCAGCCAAGTACGGGGACAGCCCCAGCATTTT. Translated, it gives CASSQVRGQPQHF.

The CDR3 spells CASSLVYQETQYF. DNA for the CDR3: TGCGCCAGCAGCTTGGTATATCAAGAGACCCAGTACTTC. J is TRBJ2-5 and V is TRBV5-1; D is uncertain. This CDR3 has 13 amino acids. V shed 0 bases and J shed 2 bases, with 5 bases lying between them. CDR1 is SGHRS and CDR2 is YFSETQ in the germline V gene.

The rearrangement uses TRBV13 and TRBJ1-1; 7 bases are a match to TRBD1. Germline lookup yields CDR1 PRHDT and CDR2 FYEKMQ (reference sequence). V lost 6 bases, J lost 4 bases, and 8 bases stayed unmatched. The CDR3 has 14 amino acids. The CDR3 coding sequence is TGTGCCAGCAGAGCCAACAGGGGTCCCACTGAAGCTTTCTTT. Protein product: CASRANRGPTEAFF.

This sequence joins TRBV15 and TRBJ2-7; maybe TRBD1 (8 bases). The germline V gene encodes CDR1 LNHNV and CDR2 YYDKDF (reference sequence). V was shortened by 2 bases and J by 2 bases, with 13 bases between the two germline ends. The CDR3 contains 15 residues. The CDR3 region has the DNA TGTGCCACCAGCAGATGGACAGGGACTACCTACGAGCAGTACTTC. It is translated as CATSRWTGTTYEQYF.

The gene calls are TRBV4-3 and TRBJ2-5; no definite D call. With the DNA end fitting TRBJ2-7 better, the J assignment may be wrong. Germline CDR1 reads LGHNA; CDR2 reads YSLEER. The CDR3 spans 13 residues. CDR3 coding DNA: TGCGCCAGCAGCCAAGGCGGAAACTACGAGCAGTACTTC. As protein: CASSQGGNYEQYF.

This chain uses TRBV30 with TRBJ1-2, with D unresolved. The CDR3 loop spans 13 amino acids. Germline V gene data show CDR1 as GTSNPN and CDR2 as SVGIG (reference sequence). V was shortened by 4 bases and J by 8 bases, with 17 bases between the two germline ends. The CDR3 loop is CAWTPGRMRGYTF. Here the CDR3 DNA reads TGTGCCTGGACGCCGGGGAGAATGCGCGGCTACACCTTC. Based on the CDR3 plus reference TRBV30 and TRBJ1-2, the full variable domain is SQTIHQWPATLVQPVGSPLSLECTVEGTSNPNLYWYRQAAGRGLQLLFYSVGIGQISSEVPQNLSASRPQDRQFILSSKKLLLSDSGFYLCAWTPGRMRGYTFGSGTRLTVV.

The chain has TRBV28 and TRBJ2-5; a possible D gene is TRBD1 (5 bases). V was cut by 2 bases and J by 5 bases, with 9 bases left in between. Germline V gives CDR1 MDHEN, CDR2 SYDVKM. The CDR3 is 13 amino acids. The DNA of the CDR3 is TGTGCCAGCAGTTTAGCCAGGGTGGAGACCCAGTACTTC. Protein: CASSLARVETQYF.

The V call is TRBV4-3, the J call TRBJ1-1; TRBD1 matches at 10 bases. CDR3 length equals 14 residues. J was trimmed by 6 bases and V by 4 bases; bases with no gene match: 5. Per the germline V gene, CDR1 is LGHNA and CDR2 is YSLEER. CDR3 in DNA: TGCGCCAGCAGCCTTAGACAGGGGGCGGCTGAAGCTTTCTTT. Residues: CASSLRQGAAEAFF.

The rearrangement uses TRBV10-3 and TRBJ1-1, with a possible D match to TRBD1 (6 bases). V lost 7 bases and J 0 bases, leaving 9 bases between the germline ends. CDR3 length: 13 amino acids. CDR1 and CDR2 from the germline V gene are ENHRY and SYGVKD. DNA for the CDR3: TGTGCCATCATGACAGGTTTGAACACTGAAGCTTTCTTT. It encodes CAIMTGLNTEAFF.

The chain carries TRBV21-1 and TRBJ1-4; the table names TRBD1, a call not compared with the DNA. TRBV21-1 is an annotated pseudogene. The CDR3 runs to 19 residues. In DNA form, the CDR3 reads TGTGCCAGCAGCAAAGGAGTCGGGGACAGGGAGAGTAATAATGAAAAACTGTTTTTT. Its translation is CASSKGVGDRESNNEKLFF.

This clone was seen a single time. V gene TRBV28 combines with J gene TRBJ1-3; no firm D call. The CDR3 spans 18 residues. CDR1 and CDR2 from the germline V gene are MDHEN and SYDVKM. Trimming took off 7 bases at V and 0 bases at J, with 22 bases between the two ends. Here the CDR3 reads CASMYRLADKLSGNTIYF. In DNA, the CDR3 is TGTGCCAGCATGTACCGGTTGGCCGACAAACTCTCTGGAAACACCATATATTTT.

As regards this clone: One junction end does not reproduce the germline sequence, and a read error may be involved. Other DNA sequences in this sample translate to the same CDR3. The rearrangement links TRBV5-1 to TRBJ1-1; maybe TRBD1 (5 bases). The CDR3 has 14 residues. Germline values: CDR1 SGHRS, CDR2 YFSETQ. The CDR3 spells CASSSGLANTEAFF. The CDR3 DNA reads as TGCGCCAGTAGCTCAGGGCTTGCGAACACTGAAGCTTTCTTT.

In DNA form, the CDR3 reads TGTGCCACCAGCAGAGATGAGGCTGGCTACACCTTC. As protein: CATSRDEAGYTF. This chain uses TRBV15 with TRBJ1-2; unclear D gene. Trimming cost V 0 bases and J 7 bases, with 6 bases left between them. CDR1 is LNHNV, CDR2 YYDKDF, per germline (reference sequence). This CDR3 has 12 amino acids.

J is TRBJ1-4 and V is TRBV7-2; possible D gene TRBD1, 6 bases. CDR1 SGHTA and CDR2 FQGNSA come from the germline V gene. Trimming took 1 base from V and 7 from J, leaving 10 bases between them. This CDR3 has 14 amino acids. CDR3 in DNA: TGTGCCAGCAGCTTAGGAGGACAGACTGAAAAACTGTTTTTT. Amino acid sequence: CASSLGGQTEKLFF.

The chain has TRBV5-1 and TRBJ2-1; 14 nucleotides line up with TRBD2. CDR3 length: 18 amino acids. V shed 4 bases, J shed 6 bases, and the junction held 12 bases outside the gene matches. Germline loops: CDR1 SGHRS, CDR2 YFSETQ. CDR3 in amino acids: CASSDNQGLAGVFNEQFF. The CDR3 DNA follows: TGCGCCAGCAGCGATAACCAGGGACTAGCGGGGGTATTCAATGAGCAGTTCTTC.

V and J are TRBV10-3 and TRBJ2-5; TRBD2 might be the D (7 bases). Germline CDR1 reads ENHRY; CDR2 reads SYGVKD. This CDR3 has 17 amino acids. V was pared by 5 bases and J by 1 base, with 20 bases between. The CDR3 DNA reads TGTGCCATCAGTCGTGGGGGGGCCCCCGTGCTCCAAGAGACCCAGTACTTC. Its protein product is CAISRGGAPVLQETQYF.

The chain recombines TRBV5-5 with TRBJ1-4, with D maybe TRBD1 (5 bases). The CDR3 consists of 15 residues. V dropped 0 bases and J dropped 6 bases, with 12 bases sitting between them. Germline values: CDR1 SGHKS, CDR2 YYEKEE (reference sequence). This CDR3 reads CASSLGPGEHEKLFF. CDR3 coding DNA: TGTGCCAGCAGCTTGGGTCCGGGGGAACATGAAAAACTGTTTTTT.